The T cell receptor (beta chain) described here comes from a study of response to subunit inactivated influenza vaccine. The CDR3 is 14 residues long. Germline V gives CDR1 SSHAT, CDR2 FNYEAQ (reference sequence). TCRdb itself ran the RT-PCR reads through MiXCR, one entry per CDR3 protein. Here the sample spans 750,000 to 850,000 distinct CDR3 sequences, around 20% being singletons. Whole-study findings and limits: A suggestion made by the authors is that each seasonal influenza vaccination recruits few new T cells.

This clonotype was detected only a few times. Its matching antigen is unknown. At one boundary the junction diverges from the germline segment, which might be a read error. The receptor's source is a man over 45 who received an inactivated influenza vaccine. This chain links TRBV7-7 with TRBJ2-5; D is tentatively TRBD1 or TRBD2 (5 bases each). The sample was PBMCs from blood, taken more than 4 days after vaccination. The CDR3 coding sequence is TGTGCTAGCAGCTTAGGGACGGATAAAGAGACCCAGTACTTC. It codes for CASSLGTDKETQYF.